The T cell receptor beta chain under discussion was sequenced for a study of blood T cells in healthy people across ages. Regarding the study as a whole: With unsorted PBMCs, a conclusive comparison of naive versus antigen-experienced cells was not possible. TCR beta diversity, measured per million T cells, fell in a roughly linear way with age.

A second roughly 6 to 12 cycle PCR used barcoded and J-beta primers. With 12 random nucleotides, a template-switch adaptor tagged each individual cDNA molecule. TCRdb analysed the 5' RACE reads with MiXCR anew, one entry per CDR3 protein. This sample has about 290,000 distinct CDR3 sequences, with around 30% found just once. Turning to this clonotype: The antigen remains undetermined.

The CDR3 runs to 14 residues. V was cut by 0 bases and J by 0 bases, with 4 bases left in between. CDR1 and CDR2 from the germline V gene are SNHLY and FYNNEI. This sequence originates from a woman aged 65 to 85 in good health. V is TRBV2 and J is TRBJ2-3; D uncertain. Material for sequencing was blood. CDR3 residues: CASSEASSTDTQYF. The CDR3 DNA reads TGTGCCAGCAGTGAAGCCTCCAGCACAGATACGCAGTATTTT. Variable domain in full (rest from reference TRBV2 and TRBJ2-3): EPEVTQTPSHQVTQMGQEVILRCVPISNHLYFYWYRQILGQKVEFLVSFYNNEISEKSEIFDDQFSVERPDGSNFTLKIRSTKLEDSAMYFCASSEASSTDTQYFGPGTRLTVL.